This T cell receptor beta chain was recovered during a study of monozygotic twins with inflammatory bowel disease. Germline CDR1 is KGHDR and CDR2 is SFDVKD. This CDR3 spans 15 amino acids. Using the 5' RACE reads, TCRdb records one entry per CDR3 protein without DNA. The clone table shows over 110,000 distinct CDR3 sequences, with the ten largest holding less than 2.5%. The chain has TRBV24-1 and TRBJ2-7; TCRdb proposes TRBD1, but this gene call is untestable without DNA. The TCR sequence derives from a human donor with ulcerative colitis or Crohn's disease, or a healthy co-twin of an affected twin (not recorded which). The sequencing input was blood. The CDR3 protein is CATSDTAQGVIEQYF.